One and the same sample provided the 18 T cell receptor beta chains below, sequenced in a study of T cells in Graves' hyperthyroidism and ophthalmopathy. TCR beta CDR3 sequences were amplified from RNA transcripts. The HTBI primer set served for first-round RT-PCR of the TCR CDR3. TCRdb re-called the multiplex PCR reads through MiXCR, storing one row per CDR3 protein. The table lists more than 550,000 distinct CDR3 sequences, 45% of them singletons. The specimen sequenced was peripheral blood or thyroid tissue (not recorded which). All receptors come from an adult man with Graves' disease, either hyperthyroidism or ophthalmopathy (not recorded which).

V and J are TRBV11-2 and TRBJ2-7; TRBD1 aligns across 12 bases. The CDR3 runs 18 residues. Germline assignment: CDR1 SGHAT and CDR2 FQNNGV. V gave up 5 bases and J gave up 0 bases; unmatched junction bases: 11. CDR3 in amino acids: CASSPQPGQGASSYEQYF. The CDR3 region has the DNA TGTGCCAGCAGCCCCCAACCGGGACAGGGGGCGAGCTCCTACGAGCAGTACTTC. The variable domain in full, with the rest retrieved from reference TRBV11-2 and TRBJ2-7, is EAGVAQSPRYKIIEKRQSVAFWCNPISGHATLYWYQQILGQGPKLLIQFQNNGVVDDSQLPKDRFSAERLKGVDSTLKIQPAKLEDSAVYLCASSPQPGQGASSYEQYFGPGTRLTVT.

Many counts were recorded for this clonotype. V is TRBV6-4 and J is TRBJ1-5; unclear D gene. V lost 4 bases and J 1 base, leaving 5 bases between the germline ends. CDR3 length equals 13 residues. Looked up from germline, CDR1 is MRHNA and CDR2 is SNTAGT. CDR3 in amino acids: CASSARSNQPQHF. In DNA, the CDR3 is TGTGCCAGCAGTGCCCGGAGCAATCAGCCCCAGCATTTT.

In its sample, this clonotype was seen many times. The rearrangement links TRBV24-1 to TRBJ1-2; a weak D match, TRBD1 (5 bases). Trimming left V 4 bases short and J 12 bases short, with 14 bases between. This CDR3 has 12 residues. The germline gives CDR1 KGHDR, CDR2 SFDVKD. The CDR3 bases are TGTGCCACCAGTGAGGGGGACCGACCCCACACCTTC. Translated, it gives CATSEGDRPHTF.

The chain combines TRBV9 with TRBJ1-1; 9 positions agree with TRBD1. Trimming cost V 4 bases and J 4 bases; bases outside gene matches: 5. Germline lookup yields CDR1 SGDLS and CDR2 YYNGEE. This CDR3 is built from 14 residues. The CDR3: CASSQTTGGTEAFF. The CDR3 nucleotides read TGTGCCAGCAGCCAAACGACAGGGGGCACTGAAGCTTTCTTT.

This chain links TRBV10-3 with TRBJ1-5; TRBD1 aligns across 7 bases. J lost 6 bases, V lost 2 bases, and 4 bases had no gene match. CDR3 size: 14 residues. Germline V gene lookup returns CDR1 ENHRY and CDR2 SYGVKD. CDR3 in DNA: TGTGCCATCAGTGAGAGAACAGGGGTTCAGCCCCAGCATTTT. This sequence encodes CAISERTGVQPQHF.

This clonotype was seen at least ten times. CDR3 residues: CATSATGRNTEAFF. CDR3 DNA: TGTGCCACCAGCGCGACAGGGAGGAACACTGAAGCTTTCTTT. The chain couples TRBV24-1 to TRBJ1-1; 7 nucleotides agree with TRBD1. In germline, CDR1 is KGHDR, CDR2 SFDVKD. CDR3 size: 14 residues. V shed 7 bases and J 1 base; nucleotides not matched to a gene: 5.

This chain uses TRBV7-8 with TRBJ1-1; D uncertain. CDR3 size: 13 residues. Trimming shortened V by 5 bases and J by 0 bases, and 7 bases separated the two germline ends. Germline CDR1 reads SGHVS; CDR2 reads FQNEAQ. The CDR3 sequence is CASSKTLNTEAFF. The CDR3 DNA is TGTGCCAGCAGCAAAACACTGAACACTGAAGCTTTCTTT.

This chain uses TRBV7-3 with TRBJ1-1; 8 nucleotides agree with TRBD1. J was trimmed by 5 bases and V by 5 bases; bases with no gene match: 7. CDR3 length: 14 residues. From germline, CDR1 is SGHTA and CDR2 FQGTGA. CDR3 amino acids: CASSPTGGETEAFF. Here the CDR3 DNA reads TGTGCCAGCAGCCCTACAGGGGGAGAGACTGAAGCTTTCTTT.

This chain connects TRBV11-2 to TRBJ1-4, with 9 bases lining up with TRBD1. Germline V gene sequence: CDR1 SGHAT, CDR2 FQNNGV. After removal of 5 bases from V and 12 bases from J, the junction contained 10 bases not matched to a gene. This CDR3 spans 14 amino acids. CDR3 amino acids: CASSMDRGVAELFF. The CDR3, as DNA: TGTGCCAGCAGCATGGACAGGGGAGTAGCCGAACTGTTTTTT.

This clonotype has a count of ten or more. The CDR3 coding sequence is TGCAGCGTGGTGGGACAGGGGGCAACAGAGACCCAGTACTTC. Amino acid sequence: CSVVGQGATETQYF. The chain uses TRBV29-1 and TRBJ2-5, with 12 bases fitting TRBD1. The germline gives CDR1 SQVTM, CDR2 ANQGSEA. Losses at the gene ends were 6 bases for V and 4 bases for J; bases not matched to a gene: 6. The CDR3 runs to 14 residues.

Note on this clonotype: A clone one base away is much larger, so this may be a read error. In DNA, the CDR3 is TGTGCCACCAGTGTTCCTTGGGGACAGGGGACGGATGGCTACACCTTC. Translated, it gives CATSVPWGQGTDGYTF. The chain carries TRBV24-1 and TRBJ1-2; the match to TRBD1 covers 10 bases. Germline V gene sequence: CDR1 KGHDR, CDR2 SFDVKD. This CDR3 has 16 residues. The V gene end was trimmed by 5 bases and the J gene end by 6 bases; junction bases not matched to a gene: 11.

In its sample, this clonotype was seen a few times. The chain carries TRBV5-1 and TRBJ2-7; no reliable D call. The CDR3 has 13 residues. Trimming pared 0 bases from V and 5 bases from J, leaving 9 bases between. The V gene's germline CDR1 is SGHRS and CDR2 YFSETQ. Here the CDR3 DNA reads TGCGCCAGCAGCTTGGTCGGGTTCGACGAGCAGTACTTC. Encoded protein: CASSLVGFDEQYF. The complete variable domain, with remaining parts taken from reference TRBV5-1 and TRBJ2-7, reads KAGVTQTPRYLIKTRGQQVTLSCSPISGHRSVSWYQQTPGQGLQFLFEYFSETQRNKGNFPGRFSGRQFSNSRSEMNVSTLELGDSALYLCASSLVGFDEQYFGPGTRLTVT.

The CDR3: CASSQDRSDSYYEQYF. As DNA, the CDR3 is TGTGCCAGCAGCCAAGATCGATCGGACAGCTACTACGAGCAGTACTTC. This chain connects TRBV7-3 to TRBJ2-7; D perhaps matches TRBD1 (6 bases). This CDR3 is built from 16 residues. Looked up from germline, CDR1 is SGHTA and CDR2 is FQGTGA. Trimming took 5 bases from V and 3 from J, leaving 20 bases between them.

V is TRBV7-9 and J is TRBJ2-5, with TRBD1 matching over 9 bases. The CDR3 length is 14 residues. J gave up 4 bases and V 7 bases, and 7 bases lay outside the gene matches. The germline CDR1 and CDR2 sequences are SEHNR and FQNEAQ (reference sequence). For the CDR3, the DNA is TGTGCCAGCACAGTAACAGGGGGCGGAGAGACCCAGTACTTC. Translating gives CASTVTGGGETQYF.

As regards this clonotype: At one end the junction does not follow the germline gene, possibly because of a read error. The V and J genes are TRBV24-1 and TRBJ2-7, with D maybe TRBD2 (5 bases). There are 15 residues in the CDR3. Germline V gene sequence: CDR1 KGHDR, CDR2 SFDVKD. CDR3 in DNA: TGTGCCAGCAGTTTTAACATCCAGAGGGATGGGGAGCAGTACTTC. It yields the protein CASSFNIQRDGEQYF.

DNA for the CDR3: TGTGCCAGCACCTCGGGGGCTCGGCGTTCACCCCTCCACTTT. Amino acid sequence: CASTSGARRSPLHF. The V and J genes are TRBV11-3 and TRBJ1-6; D may be TRBD1 (6 bases). Germline V gene sequence: CDR1 SGHNT, CDR2 YENEEA. The V and J ends lost 7 bases and 9 bases respectively, with 16 bases between them. This CDR3 has 14 amino acids.

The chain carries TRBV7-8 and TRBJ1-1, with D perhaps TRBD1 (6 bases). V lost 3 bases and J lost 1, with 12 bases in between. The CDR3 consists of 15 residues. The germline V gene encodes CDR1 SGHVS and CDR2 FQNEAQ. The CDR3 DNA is TGTGCCAGCAGCTTCCCGGGACACAAGAACACTGAAGCTTTCTTT. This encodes CASSFPGHKNTEAFF.

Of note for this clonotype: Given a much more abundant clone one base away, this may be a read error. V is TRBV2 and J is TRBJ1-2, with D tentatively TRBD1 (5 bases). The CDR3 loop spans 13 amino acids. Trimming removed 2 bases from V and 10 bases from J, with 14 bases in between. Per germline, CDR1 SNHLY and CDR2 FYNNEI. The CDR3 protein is CASSERGTSDYTF. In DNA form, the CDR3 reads TGTGCCAGCAGTGAACGGGGGACTTCTGACTACACCTTC. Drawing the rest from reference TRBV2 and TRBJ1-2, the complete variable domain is EPEVTQTPSHQVTQMGQEVILRCVPISNHLYFYWYRQILGQKVEFLVSFYNNEISEKSEIFDDQFSVERPDGSNFTLKIRSTKLEDSAMYFCASSERGTSDYTFGSGTRLTVV.